Following are 13 T cell receptor beta chains from one sample sequenced in a study of neurological immune-mediated disorders. As for time point: longitudinal time-point 3. TCRdb passed the 5' RACE reads through MiXCR, listing each CDR3 protein once. The sample holds around 100,000 distinct CDR3 sequences; approximately 10% are singletons and the top ten take approximately 3.1%. The sequenced sample consisted of PBMCs. These receptors came from a female donor with HTLV-1-associated myelopathy (HAM/TSP).

Points on this clonotype: This clone may be a read error of a much larger clone one base away. The chain uses TRBV7-2 and TRBJ2-7; TRBD1 agrees at 7 bases. CDR3 size: 16 residues. Germline-derived CDR1 and CDR2 are SGHTA and FQGNSA. DNA of the CDR3: TGTGACAGCAGTATTACTGCAGGGGGATACGCCTACGAGCAGTACTTC. Its protein product is CDSSITAGGYAYEQYF.

V usage is TRBV4-2 and J usage is TRBJ2-1; 10 bases agree with TRBD2. The V gene end was trimmed by 5 bases and the J gene end by 9 bases; junction bases not matched to a gene: 13. This CDR3 is built from 16 residues. In germline, CDR1 is LGHNA, CDR2 YNFKEQ. In DNA form, the CDR3 reads TGTGCCAGCAGCTCAATAGCGGGGGGAGAAGAGGGTGAGCAGTTCTTC. It codes for CASSSIAGGEEGEQFF.

This chain uses TRBV5-1 with TRBJ2-1; 7 bases align to TRBD2. V gave up 4 bases and J gave up 10 bases; unmatched junction bases: 5. CDR1 is SGHRS and CDR2 is YFSETQ in the germline V gene. The CDR3 spans 12 residues. The chain's CDR3 is CASSGGLTEQFF. The CDR3 region has the DNA TGCGCCAGCAGCGGGGGACTAACGGAGCAGTTCTTC.

This clonotype was counted many times. The chain links TRBV4-1 to TRBJ2-2, with 7 nucleotides matching TRBD2. CDR1 and CDR2 from the germline V gene are MGHRA and YSYEKL. The CDR3 covers 19 residues. Unmatched junction bases numbered 19, after V lost 4 bases and J lost 5 bases. The CDR3 DNA reads as TGCGCCAGCAGCCGAAAGGCGGGTAGCGGGCCTAAGGTTACCGGGGAGCTGTTTTTT. Translation gives CASSRKAGSGPKVTGELFF.

This chain connects TRBV5-1 to TRBJ2-3; 8 positions agree with TRBD2. The length of the CDR3 is 17 residues. In germline, CDR1 is SGHRS, CDR2 YFSETQ. V shed 3 bases and J 0 bases; nucleotides not matched to a gene: 9. The chain's CDR3 is CASSSYKAGASTDTQYF. DNA for the CDR3: TGCGCCAGCAGCTCCTATAAAGCGGGGGCTAGCACAGATACGCAGTATTTT.

This clonotype was found many times. The J gene is TRBJ2-5, the V gene TRBV5-1; 12 nucleotides agree with TRBD1. The trim removed 6 bases at V and 4 bases at J, leaving 7 bases unmatched. CDR1 SGHRS and CDR2 YFSETQ come from the germline V gene. CDR3 length equals 15 residues. This CDR3 reads CASNPGQGALETQYF. Written as DNA, the CDR3 is TGCGCCAGCAACCCGGGACAGGGGGCTTTAGAGACCCAGTACTTC.

This clonotype has ten or more counts. The genes are TRBV20-1 and TRBJ2-7; D call uncertain. The CDR3 has 12 residues. Trimming pared 5 bases from V and 5 bases from J, leaving 13 bases between. Germline CDR1 and CDR2: DFQATT and SNEGSKA (reference sequence). The CDR3 sequence is CSAEKVRDEQYF. Written as DNA, the CDR3 is TGCAGTGCTGAGAAGGTCCGGGACGAGCAGTACTTC.

This clonotype was counted ten times or more. The chain links TRBV5-1 to TRBJ2-2; TRBD1 aligns across 7 bases. This CDR3 region has 16 residues. V shed 0 bases and J 3 bases; nucleotides not matched to a gene: 5. Germline V CDR1 and CDR2: SGHRS, YFSETQ. The CDR3 coding sequence is TGCGCCAGCAGCTTGGATAGGGGGCGCGACACCGGGGAGCTGTTTTTT. Translated: CASSLDRGRDTGELFF. The whole variable domain, remainder taken from reference TRBV5-1 and TRBJ2-2, is KAGVTQTPRYLIKTRGQQVTLSCSPISGHRSVSWYQQTPGQGLQFLFEYFSETQRNKGNFPGRFSGRQFSNSRSEMNVSTLELGDSALYLCASSLDRGRDTGELFFGEGSRLTVL.

This clonotype was seen many times. The germline gene is not matched at one end of the junction; a read error may be the cause. The V call is TRBV15, the J call TRBJ2-3; 8 bases are shared with TRBD2. This CDR3 region has 17 residues. Germline lookup yields CDR1 LNHNV and CDR2 YYDKDF (reference sequence). The CDR3, as DNA: TGTGCTACCAGCAGAGGAAGTAGCGGGGTTCTCACAGATACGCAGTATTTT. Encoded protein: CATSRGSSGVLTDTQYF.

By frequency in the sample, this clonotype is medium-sized. The chain recombines TRBV29-1 with TRBJ2-1; TRBD2 matches at 11 bases. Germline trimming cut 7 bases from V and 7 bases from J; bases unmatched to any gene: 15. Per the germline V gene, CDR1 is SQVTM and CDR2 is ANQGSEA. The CDR3 is 16 amino acids. The CDR3 coding sequence is TGCAGCGCCCCTCGGGTTGGGGCTAGCGGGGGGAATGAGCAGTTCTTC. Translating it yields CSAPRVGASGGNEQFF.

Many counts were recorded for this clonotype. J is TRBJ2-7 and V is TRBV28, with D uncertain. From germline, CDR1 is MDHEN and CDR2 SYDVKM. V lost 4 bases to trimming and J lost 5 bases, with 6 bases between them. This CDR3 has 11 residues. The CDR3 here is CASSSQDEQYF. CDR3 nucleotides: TGTGCCAGCAGTTCCCAGGACGAGCAGTACTTC.

This clonotype was observed many times. The rearrangement uses TRBV10-3 and TRBJ2-2; D is possibly TRBD1 or TRBD2 (6 bases each). V was shortened by 6 bases and J by 0 bases, with 8 bases between the two germline ends. This CDR3 is built from 14 residues. Germline CDR1 reads ENHRY; CDR2 reads SYGVKD. This chain's CDR3 is CAISGGANTGELFF. The CDR3 bases are TGTGCCATCAGCGGGGGCGCGAACACCGGGGAGCTGTTTTTT.

This clonotype was recorded at least ten times. This chain links TRBV11-2 with TRBJ2-1, with 7 bases lining up with TRBD1. This CDR3 is built from 15 residues. Germline V gene sequence: CDR1 SGHAT, CDR2 FQNNGV. V was clipped by 0 bases and J by 2 bases; unmatched bases: 1. In DNA form, the CDR3 reads TGTGCCAGCAGCTTAGAAGGGACAGCCTACAATGAGCAGTTCTTC. As protein: CASSLEGTAYNEQFF.